The 31 T cell receptor beta chains below all came from one sample that was sequenced in a study of blood T cell repertoires in COVID-19. Clones were read by immunoSEQ multiplex PCR, and TCRdb kept only the in-frame ones, dropping some. The sample shows 250,000 to 300,000 clones, around 91% of them seen only once. The sequenced sample was peripheral blood. All receptors derive from an older woman with acute or convalescent COVID-19.

The chain is built from TRBV29-1 and TRBJ1-1; tentatively, D is TRBD1 (6 bases). This CDR3 is 13 amino acids long. Germline assignment: CDR1 SQVTM and CDR2 ANQGSEA. V lost 5 bases and J lost 0, with 10 bases in between. The CDR3: CSVRTEMNTEAFF. CDR3 nucleotides: TGCAGCGTTCGGACAGAGATGAACACTGAAGCTTTCTTT.

The V call is TRBV7-9, the J call TRBJ1-1, with TRBD1 as a possible D gene (6 bases). CDR1 is SEHNR and CDR2 is FQNEAQ in the germline V gene (reference sequence). Trimming took 3 bases from V and 0 from J, leaving 11 bases between them. The CDR3 loop spans 15 amino acids. The CDR3 spells CASSFNRAMNTEAFF. CDR3 DNA sequence: TGTGCCAGCAGCTTCAACAGGGCTATGAACACTGAAGCTTTCTTT.

In DNA, the CDR3 is TGTGCCAGTAGTTTGGCAGGGGGATTGAGCTACACCTTC. Amino acid sequence: CASSLAGGLSYTF. This chain uses TRBV19 with TRBJ1-2, with 7 bases fitting TRBD1. Germline V lookup: CDR1 LNHDA, CDR2 SQIVND (reference sequence). This CDR3 contains 13 residues. V trimming: 5 bases; J trimming: 9 bases; junction bases outside the gene matches: 9.

The sample holds a few counts of this clone. The chain joins TRBV6-5 to TRBJ1-6, with a possible D match to TRBD1 (6 bases). CDR1 is MNHEY, CDR2 SVGAGI, per germline. The CDR3 runs 15 residues. Trimming removed 0 bases from V and 7 bases from J, with 10 bases in between. Written as DNA, the CDR3 is TGTGCCAGCAGTTACTCGACAGGCCGCAATTCACCCCTCCACTTT. It specifies CASSYSTGRNSPLHF.

This chain links TRBV7-2 with TRBJ1-2, with 8 bases identical to TRBD1. J was trimmed by 4 bases and V by 4 bases; bases with no gene match: 5. Germline values: CDR1 SGHTA, CDR2 FQGNSA. CDR3 length: 14 amino acids. The DNA of the CDR3 is TGTGCCAGCAGCTGGGGAGGACAGGGCTATGGCTACACCTTC. Its translation is CASSWGGQGYGYTF.

With respect to this clone: The junction departs from germline at one end; a sequencing error may be responsible. The chain is built from TRBV7-2 and TRBJ2-7, with D possibly being TRBD1 (6 bases). Germline assignment: CDR1 SGHTA and CDR2 FQGNSA. The CDR3 spans 13 residues. The CDR3: CASSLAEGGEQYF. Here the CDR3 DNA reads TGTGCCAGCAGCCTAGCTGAAGGGGGCGAGCAGTACTTC.

The genes are TRBV21-1 and TRBJ1-2; the D call in the table, TRBD1, was not verified against the DNA. TRBV21-1 represents a pseudogene. The CDR3 has 14 residues. In nucleotides, the CDR3 is TGTGCCAGCAGCACCAGGGCCCTACTTAATGGCTACACCTTC. Translation gives CASSTRALLNGYTF.

Only one count was recorded for this clone. This rearrangement joins TRBV5-8 to TRBJ1-5; D is ambiguous. Trimming shortened V by 2 bases and J by 4 bases, and 7 bases separated the two germline ends. This CDR3 spans 13 amino acids. Germline assignment: CDR1 SGHTS and CDR2 YDEGEE. Here the CDR3 reads CASSFSGNQPQHF. The CDR3 coding sequence is TGTGCCAGCAGCTTTTCGGGGAATCAGCCCCAGCATTTT.

This chain links TRBV4-1 with TRBJ2-1; TRBD2 aligns across 8 bases. This CDR3 is built from 17 residues. Per germline, CDR1 MGHRA and CDR2 YSYEKL. V lost 0 bases to trimming and J lost 4 bases; unmatched junction nucleotides: 8. As DNA, the CDR3 is TGCGCCAGCAGCCAAGAGGAAAGCGGGAGTATTTACAATGAGCAGTTCTTC. Its translation: CASSQEESGSIYNEQFF.

Here the CDR3 DNA reads TGCGCCAGCAGCTTCAAGGGGTCTAATGAAAAACTGTTTTTT. Translating it yields CASSFKGSNEKLFF. The chain uses TRBV4-1 and TRBJ1-4; weak D call: TRBD1 (5 bases). The V and J ends lost 5 bases and 3 bases respectively, with 10 bases between them. The CDR3 consists of 14 residues. Germline-derived CDR1 and CDR2 are MGHRA and YSYEKL.

The chain is built from TRBV6-5 and TRBJ1-1; 7 positions agree with TRBD1. The CDR3 is made up of 13 amino acids. Germline loops: CDR1 MNHEY, CDR2 SVGAGI. The J segment lost 1 base and the V segment lost 5 bases, leaving 1 base of the junction unmatched. This chain's CDR3 is CASSRTGNTEAFF. The DNA of the CDR3 is TGTGCCAGCAGTAGGACAGGGAACACTGAAGCTTTCTTT.

This clone was counted a single time. The CDR3, as DNA: TGTGCCAGCAGGGGACCCGGGACAGGGAATTCACCCCTCCACTTT. Its translation is CASRGPGTGNSPLHF. The J gene is TRBJ1-6, the V gene TRBV11-1; 9 nucleotides agree with TRBD1. Germline CDR1 is SGHAT and CDR2 is FQDESV (reference sequence). Trimming cost V 6 bases and J 7 bases; bases outside gene matches: 7. This CDR3 has 15 residues.

This clone was counted a single time. The chain's CDR3 is CASSLVDRGGETQYF. DNA of the CDR3: TGTGCCAGCAGCTTGGTGGACAGGGGAGGTGAGACCCAGTACTTC. The chain joins TRBV5-6 to TRBJ2-5, with 9 bases that match TRBD1. V dropped 0 bases and J dropped 5; count of bases not matched to a gene: 5. CDR1 is SGHDT, CDR2 YYEEEE, per germline. The CDR3 consists of 15 residues.

The chain carries TRBV2 and TRBJ1-1, with D maybe TRBD1 (6 bases). This CDR3 is built from 11 residues. Germline V gene lookup returns CDR1 SNHLY and CDR2 FYNNEI. The V gene lost 6 bases and the J gene lost 6 bases, with 8 bases spanning the gap. CDR3 in amino acids: CASSGGPEAFF. The CDR3, as DNA: TGTGCCAGCAGCGGGGGGCCTGAAGCTTTCTTT.

This clone was seen a few times. V is TRBV7-9 and J is TRBJ1-6; 12 nucleotides match TRBD1. The CDR3 sequence is 17 residues long. Germline V gives CDR1 SEHNR, CDR2 FQNEAQ (reference sequence). V dropped 5 bases and J dropped 6; count of bases not matched to a gene: 8. CDR3 nucleotide sequence: TGTGCCAGCAGCCGGGGGACAGGGGGCGTCGTTAATTCACCCCTCCACTTT. It encodes CASSRGTGGVVNSPLHF.

The chain's CDR3 is CASSFSGRADTQYF. The CDR3 bases are TGTGCCAGCAGTTTTAGCGGGAGGGCTGATACGCAGTATTTT. The chain links TRBV28 to TRBJ2-3; 11 bases align to TRBD2. The CDR3 contains 14 residues. V lost 3 bases to trimming and J lost 6 bases; unmatched junction nucleotides: 2. Germline V gene lookup returns CDR1 MDHEN and CDR2 SYDVKM.

This rearrangement joins TRBV7-2 to TRBJ2-7; 10 nucleotides line up with TRBD1. The CDR3 runs to 16 residues. With 3 bases clipped from V and 2 bases from J, the junction kept 7 bases outside the gene matches. Germline V lookup: CDR1 SGHTA, CDR2 FQGNSA. CDR3 sequence: CASSFMTGGIPYEQYF. Written as DNA, the CDR3 is TGTGCCAGCAGCTTCATGACAGGGGGCATCCCCTACGAGCAGTACTTC.

V is TRBV5-4 and J is TRBJ2-1, with 8 bases that match TRBD2. The V gene end was trimmed by 6 bases and the J gene end by 5 bases; junction bases not matched to a gene: 7. Germline CDR1 reads SGHNT; CDR2 reads YYREEE (reference sequence). This CDR3 has 14 amino acids. The CDR3 DNA is TGTGCCAGCAAACCCCCGGGGGGGAACAATGAGCAGTTCTTC. Translated, it gives CASKPPGGNNEQFF.

The V gene is TRBV3-1 (or the pseudogene TRBV3-2), the J gene TRBJ2-7, with 7 bases that match TRBD1. After removal of 2 bases from V and 5 bases from J, the junction contained 3 bases not matched to a gene. Germline CDR1 is LGHDT and CDR2 is YNNKEL (reference sequence). The CDR3 is 13 residues long. The CDR3 reads CASSQLQGNEQYF. DNA for the CDR3: TGTGCCAGCAGCCAATTACAGGGGAACGAGCAGTACTTC.

This rearrangement joins TRBV9 to TRBJ1-1; no clear D gene. V dropped 4 bases and J dropped 1 base, with 14 bases sitting between them. The CDR3 covers 15 residues. Germline V gene data show CDR1 as SGDLS and CDR2 as YYNGEE. CDR3 amino acids: CASSRRAGGNTEAFF. CDR3 sequence (DNA): TGTGCCAGCAGCCGAAGGGCCGGAGGGAACACTGAAGCTTTCTTT. The full variable domain, rest sourced from reference TRBV9 and TRBJ1-1, is DSGVTQTPKHLITATGQRVTLRCSPRSGDLSVYWYQQSLDQGLQFLIQYYNGEERAKGNILERFSAQQFPDLHSELNLSSLELGDSALYFCASSRRAGGNTEAFFGQGTRLTVV.

This rearrangement joins TRBV4-3 to TRBJ2-5; 7 nucleotides align to TRBD1. Germline values: CDR1 LGHNA, CDR2 YSLEER. The CDR3 is 15 amino acids. Germline trimming cut 0 bases from V and 5 bases from J; bases unmatched to any gene: 6. CDR3: CASSQDSQGLETQYF. The DNA of the CDR3 is TGCGCCAGCAGCCAAGACTCACAGGGGTTGGAGACCCAGTACTTC.

The genes are TRBV5-6 and TRBJ2-3, with TRBD1 as a possible D gene (5 bases). The germline V and J ends were trimmed by 5 bases and 1 base, with 11 bases remaining between them. CDR3 size: 14 residues. Germline lookup yields CDR1 SGHDT and CDR2 YYEEEE. DNA for the CDR3: TGTGCCAGCAGTCTTAAAGGGGGCACAGATACGCAGTATTTT. It codes for CASSLKGGTDTQYF.

V usage is TRBV4-2 and J usage is TRBJ2-2, with 7 bases identical to TRBD1. V dropped 0 bases and J dropped 6; count of bases not matched to a gene: 1. Germline V gene sequence: CDR1 LGHNA, CDR2 YNFKEQ. The CDR3 sequence is 14 residues long. The chain's CDR3 is CASSQERGPGELFF. Here the CDR3 DNA reads TGTGCCAGCAGCCAAGAGAGGGGGCCCGGGGAGCTGTTTTTT.

J is TRBJ2-2 and V is TRBV18, with TRBD1 matching over 7 bases. V gave up 6 bases and J gave up 0 bases; unmatched junction bases: 7. The CDR3 has 16 residues. Germline V gene data show CDR1 as KGHSH and CDR2 as LQKENI. CDR3 protein: CASSQTGTANTGELFF. The DNA for the CDR3 is TGTGCCAGCTCTCAAACCGGGACAGCGAACACCGGGGAGCTGTTTTTT.

Details on this clone: Mismatch with germline at one junction end may stem from a read error. The V and J genes are TRBV7-9 and TRBJ2-7, with 12 bases matching TRBD1. Germline-derived CDR1 and CDR2 are SEHNR and FQNEAQ (reference sequence). The CDR3 is made up of 16 amino acids. Here the CDR3 reads CASSPPGTGGSNEQYF. CDR3 sequence (DNA): TGTGCCAGCAGCCCCCCCGGGACAGGGGGCTCCAACGAGCAGTACTTC. Full variable domain (outside the CDR3, taken from reference TRBV7-9 and TRBJ2-7): DTGVSQNPRHKITKRGQNVTFRCDPISEHNRLYWYRQTLGQGPEFLTYFQNEAQLEKSRLLSDRFSAERPKGSFSTLEIQRTEQGDSAMYLCASSPPGTGGSNEQYFGPGTRLTVT.

The chain couples TRBV7-6 to TRBJ1-1, with TRBD1 matching over 8 bases. The germline gives CDR1 SGHVS, CDR2 FNYEAQ. The CDR3 covers 14 residues. Trimming at V came to 5 bases and at J to 4 bases, leaving 6 bases not matched to a gene. In DNA form, the CDR3 reads TGTGCCAGCAGCAGGGGACAGGATGTCACTGAAGCTTTCTTT. This sequence encodes CASSRGQDVTEAFF.

V usage is TRBV29-1 and J usage is TRBJ2-3, with 8 positions matching TRBD1. V lost 4 bases, J lost 1 base, and 7 bases stayed unmatched. Per the germline V gene, CDR1 is SQVTM and CDR2 is ANQGSEA. This CDR3 is 15 amino acids long. The CDR3 is CSVGRTGSRTDTQYF. The CDR3 DNA sequence: TGCAGCGTTGGTCGGACAGGGTCCCGCACAGATACGCAGTATTTT.

The CDR3 spells CASSRRKTGSNEKLFF. The CDR3 bases are TGTGCCAGTAGCAGACGGAAGACAGGTTCTAATGAAAAACTGTTTTTT. The chain recombines TRBV19 with TRBJ1-4, with D perhaps TRBD1 (6 bases). V was shortened by 6 bases and J by 3 bases, with 17 bases between the two germline ends. There are 16 residues in the CDR3. CDR1 is LNHDA and CDR2 is SQIVND in the germline V gene (reference sequence).

The chain combines TRBV2 with TRBJ1-3; a weak D match, TRBD1 (6 bases). The length of the CDR3 is 14 residues. Per the germline V gene, CDR1 is SNHLY and CDR2 is FYNNEI. V dropped 1 base and J dropped 7 bases, with 11 bases sitting between them. CDR3 region: CASSEGWQGNTIYF. The CDR3 DNA reads as TGTGCCAGCAGTGAAGGTTGGCAGGGGAACACCATATATTTT.

J is TRBJ2-2 and V is TRBV27; 7 bases map to TRBD1. The CDR3 totals 13 residues. Germline CDR1 is MNHEY and CDR2 is SMNVEV (reference sequence). The J segment lost 2 bases and the V segment lost 9 bases, leaving 3 bases of the junction unmatched. The CDR3 bases are TGTGCCAGGACAGGGCTAAACACCGGGGAGCTGTTTTTT. Protein: CARTGLNTGELFF.

The V gene is TRBV21-1, the J gene TRBJ1-3; the table's D gene call, TRBD1, was not cross checked with the DNA. TRBV21-1 is an annotated pseudogene. This CDR3 is 19 amino acids long. The CDR3 sequence: CASSQEPRDRYSSGNTIYF. DNA of the CDR3: TGTGCCAGCAGCCAGGAGCCTCGGGACAGATACAGCTCTGGAAACACCATATATTTT.